One sample yielded the 9 T cell receptor beta chains listed below, sequenced in a study of T cells in women clearing cervical HPV infection. TCRdb's copy holds only in-frame clones and misses some; the assay was immunoSEQ multiplex PCR. The listing contains 34,000 or so clones. The material sequenced was blood buffy coat. These receptors were taken from a woman aged 18 to 75 with a cervical HPV16 infection that either progressed to CIN3+ or cleared (not recorded which).

As concerns this clone: From the germline J gene comes the end of the CDR3, since the read stops 3 residues before it. The J gene is TRBJ1-2, the V gene TRBV5-4, with TRBD1 as a possible D gene (6 bases). This CDR3 region has 15 residues. V was cut by 4 bases and J by 0 bases, with 13 bases left in between. Per the germline V gene, CDR1 is SGHNT and CDR2 is YYREEE (reference sequence). The CDR3 loop is CASSPASGANYGYTF. The part of the CDR3 DNA that was read is TGTGCCAGCAGCCCGGCCTCAGGGGCTAACTATGGC. The whole variable domain, remainder taken from reference TRBV5-4 and TRBJ1-2, is ETGVTQSPTHLIKTRGQQVTLRCSSQSGHNTVSWYQQALGQGPQFIFQYYREEENGRGNFPPRFSGLQFPNYSSELNVNALELDDSALYLCASSPASGANYGYTFGSGTRLTVV.

In the case of this clone: Sequencing ends 3 residues short of the CDR3 end; the germline J gene provides the rest. The chain is built from TRBV6-2 or TRBV6-3 and TRBJ1-4; 7 positions match TRBD1. This CDR3 comprises 14 residues. The germline V gene has CDR1 MNHEY and CDR2 SVGEGT. CDR3 bases read: TGTGCCAGCAGTGCAACAGGGGAGAATTCACCA. This codes for CASSATGENSP. The full-length CDR3 reads as CASSATGENSPLFF.

To note about this clone: The CDR3 end lies 3 residues beyond the end of the read and is filled in from the germline J gene. This chain joins TRBV5-1 and TRBJ1-4; 8 nucleotides line up with TRBD1. This CDR3 comprises 14 residues. Per the germline V gene, CDR1 is SGHRS and CDR2 is YFSETQ. CDR3 DNA (partial): TGCGCCAGCAGCTTAGGACAGGGTGGAGGGAAA. Translation gives CASSLGQGGGK. The full-length CDR3 reads as CASSLGQGGGKLFF.

Comment on this clone: The CDR3 goes on 3 residues after the read ends, and that part is filled in from the germline J gene. The chain recombines TRBV7-6 with TRBJ1-1; D might be TRBD1 (5 bases). This CDR3 is 16 amino acids long. The germline V gene has CDR1 SGHVS and CDR2 FNYEAQ. Trimming removed 1 base from V and 5 bases from J, with 17 bases in between. The CDR3 loop is CASSLESVPGRTEAFF. The part of the CDR3 DNA that was read is TGTGCCAGCAGCTTAGAGTCTGTGCCAGGGAGGACTGAA.

Concerning this clone: An end of the junction does not agree with germline; a read error may underlie this. The CDR3 here is CASSQDLGSYGYTF. The DNA read from the CDR3 is TGCGCCAGCAGCCAAGATCTCGGTTCCTATGGC. The rearrangement links TRBV4-2 to TRBJ1-2; no firm D call. Sequencing ends 3 residues short of the CDR3 end; the germline J gene provides the rest. Germline CDR1 reads LGHNA; CDR2 reads YNFKEQ. The CDR3 sequence is 14 residues long.

Comments on this clone: The missing CDR3 end, 3 residues past where the read stops, is filled in from the germline J gene. V gene TRBV18 combines with J gene TRBJ2-7; 13 positions agree with TRBD2. Trimming cost V 4 bases and J 3 bases; bases outside gene matches: 0. CDR1 and CDR2 from the germline V gene are KGHSH and LQKENI. CDR3 size: 14 residues. CDR3 DNA (partial): TGTGCCAGCTCACGGACTAGCGGGAGCTACGAG. It yields the protein CASSRTSGSYE. The whole CDR3 reads CASSRTSGSYEQYF.

As for this clone: The missing CDR3 end, 3 residues past where the read stops, is filled in from the germline J gene. The chain links TRBV11-3 to TRBJ1-1; 7 bases align to TRBD1. The V gene end was trimmed by 4 bases and the J gene end by 1 base; junction bases not matched to a gene: 3. Per the germline V gene, CDR1 is SGHNT and CDR2 is YENEEA. This CDR3 is 14 amino acids long. The CDR3 loop is CASSSRQGNTEAFF. The CDR3 bases that were read are TGTGCCAGCAGCTCAAGACAGGGGAACACTGAA.

As for this clone: The read gets to within 3 residues of the CDR3 end, and the germline J gene fills in the rest. The rearrangement links TRBV19 to TRBJ2-3, with D unresolved. The CDR3 covers 15 residues. The V gene's germline CDR1 is LNHDA and CDR2 SQIVND (reference sequence). The sequenced CDR3 bases are TGTGCCAGTAGTATAGAGGGCACCGGAGTGCAGCCG. Its translation is CASSIEGTGVQP. The whole CDR3 protein reads CASSIEGTGVQPQYF.

Notes on this clone: From the germline J gene comes the end of the CDR3, since the read stops 3 residues before it. The chain joins TRBV19 to TRBJ1-1; the D gene is possibly TRBD1 (6 bases). The CDR3 length is 16 residues. CDR1 and CDR2 (germline): LNHDA, SQIVND (reference sequence). The sequenced CDR3 bases are TGTGCCAGTAGTATGGGGAGCGGGGGGGCCCAAGAGACA. Its translation: CASSMGSGGAQET. From start to end, the CDR3 is CASSMGSGGAQETAFF. Together with reference TRBV19 and TRBJ1-1, the CDR3 gives the full variable domain: DGGITQSPKYLFRKEGQNVTLSCEQNLNHDAMYWYRQDPGQGLRLIYYSQIVNDFQKGDIAEGYSVSREKKESFPLTVTSAQKNPTAFYLCASSMGSGGAQETAFFGQGTRLTVV.